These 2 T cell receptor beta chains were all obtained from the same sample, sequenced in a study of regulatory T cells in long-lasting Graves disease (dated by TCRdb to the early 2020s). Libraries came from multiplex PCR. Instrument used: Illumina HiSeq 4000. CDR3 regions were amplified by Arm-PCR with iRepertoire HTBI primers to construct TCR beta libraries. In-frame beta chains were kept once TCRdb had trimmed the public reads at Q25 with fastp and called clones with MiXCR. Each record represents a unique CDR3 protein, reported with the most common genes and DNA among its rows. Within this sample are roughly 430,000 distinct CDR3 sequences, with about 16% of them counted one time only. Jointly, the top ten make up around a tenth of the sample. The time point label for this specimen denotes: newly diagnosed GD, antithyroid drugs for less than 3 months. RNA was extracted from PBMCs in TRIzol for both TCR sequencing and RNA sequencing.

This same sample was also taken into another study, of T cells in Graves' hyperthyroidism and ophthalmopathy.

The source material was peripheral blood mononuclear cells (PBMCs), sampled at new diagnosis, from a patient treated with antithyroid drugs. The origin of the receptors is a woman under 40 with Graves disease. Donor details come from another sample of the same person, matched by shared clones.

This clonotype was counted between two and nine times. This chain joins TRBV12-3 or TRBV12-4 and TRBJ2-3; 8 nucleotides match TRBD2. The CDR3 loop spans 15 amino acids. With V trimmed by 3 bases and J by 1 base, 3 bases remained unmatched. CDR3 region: CASSLRTSRTDTQYF. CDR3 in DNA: TGTGCCAGCAGTTTGCGGACTAGCCGCACAGATACGCAGTATTTT.

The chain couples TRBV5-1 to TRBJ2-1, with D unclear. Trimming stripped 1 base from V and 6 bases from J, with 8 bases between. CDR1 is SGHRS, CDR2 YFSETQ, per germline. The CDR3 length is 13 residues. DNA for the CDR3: TGCGCCAGCAGCTTGACGTCTACCAATGAGCAGTTCTTC. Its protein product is CASSLTSTNEQFF.